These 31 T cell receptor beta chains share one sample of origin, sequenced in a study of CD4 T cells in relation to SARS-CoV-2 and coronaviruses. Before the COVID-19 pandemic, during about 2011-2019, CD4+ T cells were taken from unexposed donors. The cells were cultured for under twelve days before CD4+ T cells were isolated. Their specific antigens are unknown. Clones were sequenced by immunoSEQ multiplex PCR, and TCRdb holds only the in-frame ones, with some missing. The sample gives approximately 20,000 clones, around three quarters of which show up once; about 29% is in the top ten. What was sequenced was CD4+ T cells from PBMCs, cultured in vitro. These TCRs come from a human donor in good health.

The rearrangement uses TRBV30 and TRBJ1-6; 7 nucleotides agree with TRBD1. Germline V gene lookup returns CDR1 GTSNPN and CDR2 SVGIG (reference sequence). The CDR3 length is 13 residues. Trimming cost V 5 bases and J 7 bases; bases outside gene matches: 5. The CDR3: CAWGDSRNSPLHF. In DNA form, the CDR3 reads TGTGCCTGGGGGGACAGTCGAAATTCACCCCTCCACTTT.

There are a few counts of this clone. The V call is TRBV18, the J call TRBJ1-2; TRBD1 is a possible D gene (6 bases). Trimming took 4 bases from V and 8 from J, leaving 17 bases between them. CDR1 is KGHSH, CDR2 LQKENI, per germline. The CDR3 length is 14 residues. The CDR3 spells CASSQLDSSSGYTF. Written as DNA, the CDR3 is TGTGCCAGCTCACAGCTGGACAGCTCCAGCGGCTACACCTTC.

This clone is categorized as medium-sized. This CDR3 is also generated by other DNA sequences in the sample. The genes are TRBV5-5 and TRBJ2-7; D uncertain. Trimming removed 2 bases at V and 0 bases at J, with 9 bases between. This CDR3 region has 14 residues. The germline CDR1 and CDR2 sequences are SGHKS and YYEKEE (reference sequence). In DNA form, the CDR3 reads TGTGCCAGCAGCTTAGTGGGGAACTCCTACGAGCAGTACTTC. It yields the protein CASSLVGNSYEQYF.

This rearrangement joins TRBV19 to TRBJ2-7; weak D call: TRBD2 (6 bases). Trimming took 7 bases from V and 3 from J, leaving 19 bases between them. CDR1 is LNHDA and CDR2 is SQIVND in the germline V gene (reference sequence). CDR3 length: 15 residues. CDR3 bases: TGTGCCAGTACTGGCCCGGGCGGGGACCGCTACGAGCAGTACTTC. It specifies CASTGPGGDRYEQYF.

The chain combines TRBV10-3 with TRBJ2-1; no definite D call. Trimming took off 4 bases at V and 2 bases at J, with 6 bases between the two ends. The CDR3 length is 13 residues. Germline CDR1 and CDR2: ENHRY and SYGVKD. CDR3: CAISVGTYNEQFF. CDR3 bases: TGTGCCATCAGTGTAGGGACCTACAATGAGCAGTTCTTC.

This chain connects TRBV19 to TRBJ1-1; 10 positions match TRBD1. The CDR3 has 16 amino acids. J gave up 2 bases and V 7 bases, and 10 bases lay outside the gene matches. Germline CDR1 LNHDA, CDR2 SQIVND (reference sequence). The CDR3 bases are TGTGCCAGTACCCCGGGAGACAGGGGGCGAAACACTGAAGCTTTCTTT. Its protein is CASTPGDRGRNTEAFF.

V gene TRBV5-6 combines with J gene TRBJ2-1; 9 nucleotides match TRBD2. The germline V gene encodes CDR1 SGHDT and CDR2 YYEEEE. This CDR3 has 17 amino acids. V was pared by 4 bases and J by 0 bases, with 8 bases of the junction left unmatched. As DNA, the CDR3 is TGTGCCAGCAGCCAACCGGGACTAGCACGCTCCTACAATGAGCAGTTCTTC. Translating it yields CASSQPGLARSYNEQFF.

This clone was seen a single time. CDR3 nucleotides: TGCAGCGTTGGCCAGGGAGTTATCTACGAGCAGTACTTC. Translating gives CSVGQGVIYEQYF. The chain is built from TRBV29-1 and TRBJ2-7, with D perhaps matching TRBD1 or TRBD2 (5 bases each). This CDR3 comprises 13 residues. Germline V gives CDR1 SQVTM, CDR2 ANQGSEA. The V and J ends lost 4 bases and 3 bases respectively, with 13 bases between them.

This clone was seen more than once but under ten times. CDR3 sequence (DNA): TGTGCCAGCAGCCCAGAACTAGCGGGAGCGCGCAATGAGCAGTTCTTC. This codes for CASSPELAGARNEQFF. The gene calls are TRBV5-4 and TRBJ2-1; the match to TRBD2 covers 11 bases. The CDR3 runs to 16 residues. After removal of 4 bases from V and 6 bases from J, the junction contained 9 bases not matched to a gene. The V gene's germline CDR1 is SGHNT and CDR2 YYREEE (reference sequence).

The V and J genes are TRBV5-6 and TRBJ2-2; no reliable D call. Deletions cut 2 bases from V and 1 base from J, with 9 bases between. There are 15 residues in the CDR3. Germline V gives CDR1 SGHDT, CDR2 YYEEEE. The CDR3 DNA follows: TGTGCCAGCAGCTTTTACGGGCGGAACACCGGGGAGCTGTTTTTT. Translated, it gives CASSFYGRNTGELFF. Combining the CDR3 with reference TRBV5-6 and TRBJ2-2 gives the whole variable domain DAGVTQSPTHLIKTRGQQVTLRCSPKSGHDTVSWYQQALGQGPQFIFQYYEEEERQRGNFPDRFSGHQFPNYSSELNVNALLLGDSALYLCASSFYGRNTGELFFGEGSRLTVL.

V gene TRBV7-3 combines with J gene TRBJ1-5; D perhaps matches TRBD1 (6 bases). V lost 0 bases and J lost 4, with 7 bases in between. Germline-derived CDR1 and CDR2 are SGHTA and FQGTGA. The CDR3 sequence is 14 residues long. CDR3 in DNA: TGTGCCAGCAGCTTAACAGGGGGAAATCAGCCCCAGCATTTT. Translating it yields CASSLTGGNQPQHF.

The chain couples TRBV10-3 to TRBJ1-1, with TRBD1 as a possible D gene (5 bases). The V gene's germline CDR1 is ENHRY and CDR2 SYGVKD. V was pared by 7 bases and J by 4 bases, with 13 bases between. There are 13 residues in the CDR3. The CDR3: CAITQEGSTEAFF. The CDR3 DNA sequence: TGTGCCATCACCCAGGAGGGGTCCACTGAAGCTTTCTTT.

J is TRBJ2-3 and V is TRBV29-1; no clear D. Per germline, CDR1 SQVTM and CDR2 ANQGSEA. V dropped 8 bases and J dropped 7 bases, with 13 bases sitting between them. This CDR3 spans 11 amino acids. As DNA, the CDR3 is TGCAGCTTGGTCCTGGATCATACGCAGTATTTT. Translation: CSLVLDHTQYF.

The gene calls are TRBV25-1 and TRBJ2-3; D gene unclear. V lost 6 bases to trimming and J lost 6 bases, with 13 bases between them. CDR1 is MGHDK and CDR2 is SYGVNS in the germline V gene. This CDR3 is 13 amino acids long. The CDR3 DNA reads TGTGCCAGCAGCGCGGAACCTAGGGATACGCAGTATTTT. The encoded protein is CASSAEPRDTQYF.

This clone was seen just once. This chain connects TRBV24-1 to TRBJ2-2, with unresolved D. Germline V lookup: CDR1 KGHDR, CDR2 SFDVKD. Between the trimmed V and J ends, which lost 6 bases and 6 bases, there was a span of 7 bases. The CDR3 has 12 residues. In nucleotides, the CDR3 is TGTGCCACCAGTAGAGGATCCGGGGAGCTGTTTTTT. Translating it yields CATSRGSGELFF.

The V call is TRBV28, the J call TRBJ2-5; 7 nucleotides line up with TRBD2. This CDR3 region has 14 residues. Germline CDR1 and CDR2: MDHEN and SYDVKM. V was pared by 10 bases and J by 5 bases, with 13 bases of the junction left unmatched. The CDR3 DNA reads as TGTGCCACTTCCTCGGGGGGAGTTGGCGAGACCCAGTACTTC. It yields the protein CATSSGGVGETQYF. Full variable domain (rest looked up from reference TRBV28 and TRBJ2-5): DVKVTQSSRYLVKRTGEKVFLECVQDMDHENMFWYRQDPGLGLRLIYFSYDVKMKEKGDIPEGYSVSREKKERFSLILESASTNQTSMYLCATSSGGVGETQYFGPGTRLLVL.

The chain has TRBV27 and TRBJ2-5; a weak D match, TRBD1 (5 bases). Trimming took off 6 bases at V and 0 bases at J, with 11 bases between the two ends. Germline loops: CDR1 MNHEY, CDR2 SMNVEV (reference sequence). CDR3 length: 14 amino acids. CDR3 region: CASSLDRNQETQYF. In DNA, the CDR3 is TGTGCCAGCAGCCTCGACAGAAACCAAGAGACCCAGTACTTC.

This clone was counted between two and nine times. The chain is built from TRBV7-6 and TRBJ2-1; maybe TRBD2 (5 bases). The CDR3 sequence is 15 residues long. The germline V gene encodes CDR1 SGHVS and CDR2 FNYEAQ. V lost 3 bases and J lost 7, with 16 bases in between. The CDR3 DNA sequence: TGTGCCAGCAGCTTCGCGGGCGAGAGTAAGAATGAGCAGTTCTTC. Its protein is CASSFAGESKNEQFF.

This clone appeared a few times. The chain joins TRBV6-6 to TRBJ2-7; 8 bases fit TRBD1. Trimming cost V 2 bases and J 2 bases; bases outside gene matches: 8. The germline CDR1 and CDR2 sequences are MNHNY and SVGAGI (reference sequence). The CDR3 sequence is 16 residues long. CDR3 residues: CASSYGETGETYEQYF. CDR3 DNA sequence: TGTGCCAGCAGTTACGGGGAGACAGGGGAAACCTACGAGCAGTACTTC.

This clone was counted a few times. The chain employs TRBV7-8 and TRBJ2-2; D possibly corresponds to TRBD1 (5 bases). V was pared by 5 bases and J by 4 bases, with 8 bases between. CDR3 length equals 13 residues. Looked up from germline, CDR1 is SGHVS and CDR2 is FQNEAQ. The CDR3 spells CASSRQPTGELFF. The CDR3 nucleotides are TGTGCCAGCAGCAGACAGCCCACCGGGGAGCTGTTTTTT. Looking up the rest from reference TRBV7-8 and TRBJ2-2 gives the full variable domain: GAGVSQSPRYKVAKRGQDVALRCDPISGHVSLFWYQQALGQGPEFLTYFQNEAQLDKSGLPSDRFFAERPEGSVSTLKIQRTQQEDSAVYLCASSRQPTGELFFGEGSRLTVL.

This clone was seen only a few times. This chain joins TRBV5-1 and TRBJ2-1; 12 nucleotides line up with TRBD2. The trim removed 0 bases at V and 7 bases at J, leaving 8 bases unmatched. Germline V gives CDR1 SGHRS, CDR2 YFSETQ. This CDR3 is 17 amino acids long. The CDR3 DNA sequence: TGCGCCAGCAGCTTGGTGGTGACTAGCGGGAGAGAAAATGAGCAGTTCTTC. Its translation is CASSLVVTSGRENEQFF.

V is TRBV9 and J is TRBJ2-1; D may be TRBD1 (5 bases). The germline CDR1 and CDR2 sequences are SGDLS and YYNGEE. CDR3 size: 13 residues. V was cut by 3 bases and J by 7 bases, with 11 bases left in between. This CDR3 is CASSGGNLNEQFF. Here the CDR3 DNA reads TGTGCCAGCAGCGGGGGCAATTTGAATGAGCAGTTCTTC.

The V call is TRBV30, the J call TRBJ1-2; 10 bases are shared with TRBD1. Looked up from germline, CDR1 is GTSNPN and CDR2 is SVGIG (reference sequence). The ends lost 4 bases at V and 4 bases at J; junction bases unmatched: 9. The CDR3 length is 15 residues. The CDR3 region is CAWNRPGQGIYGYTF. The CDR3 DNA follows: TGTGCCTGGAATCGACCGGGACAGGGGATCTATGGCTACACCTTC.

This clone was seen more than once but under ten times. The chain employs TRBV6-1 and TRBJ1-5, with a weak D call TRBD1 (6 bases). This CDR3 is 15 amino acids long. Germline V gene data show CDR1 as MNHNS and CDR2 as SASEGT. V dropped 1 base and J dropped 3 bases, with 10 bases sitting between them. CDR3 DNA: TGTGCCAGCAGTGAAGTAGGGGGGGCCAATCAGCCCCAGCATTTT. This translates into CASSEVGGANQPQHF.

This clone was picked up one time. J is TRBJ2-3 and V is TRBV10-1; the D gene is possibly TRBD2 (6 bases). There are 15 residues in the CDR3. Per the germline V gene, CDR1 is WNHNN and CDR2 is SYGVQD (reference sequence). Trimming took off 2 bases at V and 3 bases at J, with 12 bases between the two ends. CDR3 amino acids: CASSENAGKTDTQYF. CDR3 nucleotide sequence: TGCGCCAGCAGTGAGAATGCGGGGAAGACAGATACGCAGTATTTT.

CDR3 in DNA: TGTGCCAGCAGCCAATTTGGGCGGGAGATCGTCTATGAGCAGTTCTTC. Translation: CASSQFGREIVYEQFF. The J gene is TRBJ2-1, the V gene TRBV3-1 (or the pseudogene TRBV3-2); 7 bases fit TRBD2. The CDR3 extends over 16 amino acids. J was trimmed by 8 bases and V by 2 bases; bases with no gene match: 12. Germline CDR1 reads LGHDT; CDR2 reads YNNKEL (reference sequence).

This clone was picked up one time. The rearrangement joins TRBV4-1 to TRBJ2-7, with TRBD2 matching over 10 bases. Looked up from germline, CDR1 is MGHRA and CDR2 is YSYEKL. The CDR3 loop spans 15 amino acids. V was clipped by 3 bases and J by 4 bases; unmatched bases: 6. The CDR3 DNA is TGCGCCAGCAGCCACCCCGGGACTAGCGTGTACGAGCAGTACTTC. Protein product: CASSHPGTSVYEQYF.

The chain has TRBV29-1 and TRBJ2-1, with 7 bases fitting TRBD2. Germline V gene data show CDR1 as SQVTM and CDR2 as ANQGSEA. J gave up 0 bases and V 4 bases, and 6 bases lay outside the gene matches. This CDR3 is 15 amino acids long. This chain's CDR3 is CSVASGLSSYNEQFF. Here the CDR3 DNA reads TGCAGCGTTGCTAGCGGACTGAGCTCCTACAATGAGCAGTTCTTC.

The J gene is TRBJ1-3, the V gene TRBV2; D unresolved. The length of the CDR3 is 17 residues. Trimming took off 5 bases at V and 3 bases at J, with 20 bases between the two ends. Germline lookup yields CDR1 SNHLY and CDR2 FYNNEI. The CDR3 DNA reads TGTGCCAGCAGTAACGACCCCTCTAGGGTACGTGGAAACACCATATATTTT. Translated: CASSNDPSRVRGNTIYF.

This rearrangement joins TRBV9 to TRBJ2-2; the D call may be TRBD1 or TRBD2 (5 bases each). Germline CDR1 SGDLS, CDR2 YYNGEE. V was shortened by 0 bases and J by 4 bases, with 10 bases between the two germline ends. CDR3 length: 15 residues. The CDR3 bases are TGTGCCAGCAGCGTAGAATCAGGGACCACCGGGGAGCTGTTTTTT. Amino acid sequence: CASSVESGTTGELFF.

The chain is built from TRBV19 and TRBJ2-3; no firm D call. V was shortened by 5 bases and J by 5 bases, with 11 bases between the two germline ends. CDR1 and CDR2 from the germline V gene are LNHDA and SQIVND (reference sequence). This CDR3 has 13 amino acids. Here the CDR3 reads CASSPPDRDTQYF. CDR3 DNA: TGTGCCAGTAGTCCACCGGACCGAGATACGCAGTATTTT.